This T cell receptor beta chain was identified in a study of cytomegalovirus exposure and HLA in healthy donors. This clone showed up just once. The repertoire was sequenced with immunoSEQ multiplex PCR; TCRdb's copy has only in-frame clones and lacks some. The sample has fewer than 200,000 clones; around 86% are singletons. The CDR3 is made up of 13 amino acids. The ends were cut back, 2 bases at V and 13 bases at J, with 18 bases in the middle. Germline CDR1 MNHEY, CDR2 SVGAGI. The V call is TRBV6-5, the J call TRBJ2-7; the D gene is possibly TRBD2 (6 bases). This clonotype was obtained from a man aged 18-30 years in good health and CMV-seropositive. The sequencing sample was made of PBMCs. CDR3 loop: CASSYQSGTPRYF. DNA of the CDR3: TGTGCCAGCAGTTACCAGTCCGGGACTCCACGATACTTC.